Listed below are T cell receptor beta chains from one sample, sequenced in a study of blood T cell repertoires in COVID-19. Produced via immunoSEQ multiplex PCR; TCRdb's table is partial and in-frame only. This sample has under 60,000 clones, with approximately 83% found just once. Sample: peripheral blood. Receptor source: a man aged 30-40 years with COVID-19, enrolled during active disease. CDR3s include the opening cysteine and the closing phenylalanine or tryptophan. D genes are given only for firm matches. Size values are once, few and many counts, or a class for expanded clones, and some rows have none.

CDR3aa: CASSLWQRSKEAEQYF
CDR3nt: TGTGCCAGCAGCCTGTGGCAGCGCTCAAAGGAAGCCGAGCAGTACTTC
v_gene: TRBV21-1
d_gene: NA
abundance: NA
j_gene: TRBJ2-7

CDR3aa: CASSVGSGMGGINNEQFF
CDR3nt: TGTGCCAGCAGCGTTGGTAGCGGGATGGGTGGGATTAACAATGAGCAGTTCTTC
v_gene: TRBV9
d_gene: TRBD2
abundance: NA
j_gene: TRBJ2-1

CDR3aa: CASSSTGDGETQYF
CDR3nt: TGTGCCAGCAGCTCAACAGGGGACGGGGAGACCCAGTACTTC
v_gene: TRBV7-9
d_gene: TRBD1
abundance: NA
j_gene: TRBJ2-5

CDR3aa: CASSPGTKQFF
CDR3nt: TGTGCCAGCAGCCCGGGGACTAAGCAGTTCTTC
v_gene: TRBV7-8
d_gene: TRBD2
abundance: few
j_gene: TRBJ2-1

CDR3aa: CASIATHGGGNTIYF
CDR3nt: TGTGCCAGCATCGCGACTCACGGCGGGGGAAACACCATATATTTT
v_gene: TRBV28
d_gene: NA
abundance: NA
j_gene: TRBJ1-3

CDR3aa: CASSSPTGKRNTEAFF
CDR3nt: TGTGCCAGCAGCTCCCCGACAGGGAAGAGGAACACTGAAGCTTTCTTT
v_gene: TRBV28
d_gene: TRBD1
abundance: NA
j_gene: TRBJ1-1

CDR3aa: CASSLLLDYEQYF
CDR3nt: TGCGCCAGCAGCTTGCTACTCGACTACGAGCAGTACTTC
v_gene: TRBV5-1
d_gene: NA
abundance: once
j_gene: TRBJ2-7

CDR3aa: CASSPNSRDVTTDTQYF
CDR3nt: TGTGCCAGCTCGCCTAACTCTAGAGACGTCACCACAGATACGCAGTATTTT
v_gene: TRBV18
d_gene: NA
abundance: NA
j_gene: TRBJ2-3

CDR3aa: CASSETAERETQYF
CDR3nt: TGTGCCAGCAGTGAAACAGCAGAGCGGGAGACCCAGTACTTC
v_gene: TRBV6-1
d_gene: NA
abundance: NA
j_gene: TRBJ2-5

CDR3aa: CASSETSGRADTQYF
CDR3nt: TGTGCCAGCAGTGAAACCAGCGGGAGAGCAGATACGCAGTATTTT
v_gene: TRBV6-4
d_gene: TRBD2
abundance: NA
j_gene: TRBJ2-3

CDR3aa: CASSQGMGASTDTQYF
CDR3nt: TGCGCCAGCAGCCAGGGGATGGGGGCAAGCACAGATACGCAGTATTTT
v_gene: TRBV4-1
d_gene: NA
abundance: NA
j_gene: TRBJ2-3

CDR3aa: CASSLPGGSYSGNTIYF
CDR3nt: TGTGCCAGCAGTCTACCCGGAGGCAGCTACTCTGGAAACACCATATATTTT
v_gene: TRBV28
d_gene: NA
abundance: NA
j_gene: TRBJ1-3

CDR3aa: CASSLGRDSNQPQHF
CDR3nt: TGTGCCAGCTCACTGGGCAGGGATAGCAATCAGCCCCAGCATTTT
v_gene: TRBV18
d_gene: NA
abundance: NA
j_gene: TRBJ1-5

CDR3aa: CSVRQGIYEQYF
CDR3nt: TGCAGCGTTCGACAGGGGATATACGAGCAGTACTTC
v_gene: TRBV29-1
d_gene: TRBD1
abundance: NA
j_gene: TRBJ2-7

CDR3aa: CSVWDSMGTEQYF
CDR3nt: TGCAGCGTCTGGGACAGTATGGGAACCGAGCAGTACTTC
v_gene: TRBV29-1
d_gene: TRBD1
abundance: NA
j_gene: TRBJ2-7

CDR3aa: CASSPPGGTEAFF
CDR3nt: TGTGCCAGCAGCCCCCCCGGGGGCACTGAAGCTTTCTTT
v_gene: TRBV7-9
d_gene: NA
abundance: few
j_gene: TRBJ1-1

CDR3aa: CASSQEEGGSYEQYF
CDR3nt: TGTGCCAGCAGCCAAGAAGAGGGAGGGTCGTACGAGCAGTACTTC
v_gene: TRBV4-2
d_gene: TRBD2
abundance: NA
j_gene: TRBJ2-7

CDR3aa: CASSPRLADIDNEQFF
CDR3nt: TGTGCCAGCAGTCCCCGACTAGCGGATATAGACAATGAGCAGTTCTTC
v_gene: TRBV28
d_gene: TRBD2
abundance: NA
j_gene: TRBJ2-1

CDR3aa: CASSRTSGRNEQYF
CDR3nt: TGTGCCAGCAGTAGGACTAGCGGGAGGAACGAGCAGTACTTC
v_gene: TRBV27
d_gene: TRBD2
abundance: NA
j_gene: TRBJ2-7

CDR3aa: CATQTDTQYF
CDR3nt: TGTGCCACGCAGACAGATACGCAGTATTTT
v_gene: TRBV7-9
d_gene: NA
abundance: few
j_gene: TRBJ2-3

CDR3aa: CAISETVTGGNTIYF
CDR3nt: TGTGCCATCAGTGAGACGGTAACGGGGGGAAACACCATATATTTT
v_gene: TRBV10-3
d_gene: NA
abundance: NA
j_gene: TRBJ1-3

CDR3aa: CASSAPPRTSFHNEQFF
CDR3nt: TGTGCCAGCAGCGCACCTCCTCGGACTAGCTTTCACAATGAGCAGTTCTTC
v_gene: TRBV9
d_gene: TRBD2
abundance: NA
j_gene: TRBJ2-1

CDR3aa: CANGANTGELFF
CDR3nt: TGTGCCAACGGGGCGAACACCGGGGAGCTGTTTTTT
v_gene: TRBV3-1/TRBV3-2
d_gene: NA
abundance: NA
j_gene: TRBJ2-2

CDR3aa: CASSYSSSSSGNTIYF
CDR3nt: TGTGCCAGCAGCTACTCGAGTTCGAGCTCTGGAAACACCATATATTTT
v_gene: TRBV6-6
d_gene: NA
abundance: NA
j_gene: TRBJ1-3

CDR3aa: CASSPLAGESNEQFF
CDR3nt: TGTGCCAGCAGTCCCCTAGCGGGTGAGTCCAATGAGCAGTTCTTC
v_gene: TRBV28
d_gene: TRBD2
abundance: few
j_gene: TRBJ2-1

CDR3aa: CASSRQGSSYEQYF
CDR3nt: TGCGCCAGCAGCAGACAGGGTAGCTCCTACGAGCAGTACTTC
v_gene: TRBV5-1
d_gene: TRBD1
abundance: NA
j_gene: TRBJ2-7

CDR3aa: CASSQAGTGGLYEQYF
CDR3nt: TGTGCCAGCAGCCAAGCGGGGACAGGGGGCCTCTACGAGCAGTACTTC
v_gene: TRBV4-2
d_gene: TRBD1
abundance: NA
j_gene: TRBJ2-7

CDR3aa: CASSHRVLSYNEQFF
CDR3nt: TGTGCCAGCAGCCATCGGGTTTTGTCCTACAATGAGCAGTTCTTC
v_gene: TRBV7-9
d_gene: NA
abundance: NA
j_gene: TRBJ2-1

CDR3aa: CASGLRGVTDTQYF
CDR3nt: TGTGCCAGCGGGCTCCGGGGAGTCACAGATACGCAGTATTTT
v_gene: TRBV11-1
d_gene: NA
abundance: once
j_gene: TRBJ2-3

CDR3aa: CASSLLTGRGDTEAFF
CDR3nt: TGTGCCAGCAGTTTATTGACAGGGCGAGGGGACACTGAAGCTTTCTTT
v_gene: TRBV28
d_gene: TRBD1
abundance: NA
j_gene: TRBJ1-1

CDR3aa: CASSPGPLGASPLHF
CDR3nt: TGTGCCAGCAGCCCCGGGCCGTTGGGGGCTTCACCCCTCCACTTT
v_gene: TRBV28
d_gene: NA
abundance: NA
j_gene: TRBJ1-6

CDR3aa: CAAGGGHAEQYF
CDR3nt: TGTGCTGCCGGCGGAGGGCACGCCGAGCAGTACTTC
v_gene: TRBV2
d_gene: NA
abundance: NA
j_gene: TRBJ2-7

CDR3aa: CASSSRQGSYEQYF
CDR3nt: TGCGCCAGCAGCTCCCGACAGGGATCCTACGAGCAGTACTTC
v_gene: TRBV5-1
d_gene: TRBD1
abundance: NA
j_gene: TRBJ2-7

CDR3aa: CASSERARWGEPQHF
CDR3nt: TGTGCCAGCAGTGAACGGGCCAGGTGGGGGGAGCCCCAGCATTTT
v_gene: TRBV6-1
d_gene: NA
abundance: NA
j_gene: TRBJ1-5

CDR3aa: CASSRLRTSGSSGCHSGANVLTF
CDR3nt: TGTGCCAGCAGTCGATTGAGGACTAGCGGGAGCTCTGGTTGCCACTCTGGGGCCAACGTCCTGACTTTC
v_gene: TRBV6-6
d_gene: TRBD2
abundance: NA
j_gene: TRBJ2-6

CDR3aa: CATSDPSIGRLNEQFF
CDR3nt: TGTGCCACCAGTGACCCTTCGATCGGCAGACTAAATGAGCAGTTCTTC
v_gene: TRBV24-1
d_gene: NA
abundance: NA
j_gene: TRBJ2-1

CDR3aa: CAWSTAGNQPQHF
CDR3nt: TGTGCCTGGAGTACAGCCGGCAATCAGCCCCAGCATTTT
v_gene: TRBV30
d_gene: NA
abundance: NA
j_gene: TRBJ1-5

CDR3aa: CASTPGPRMNTEAFF
CDR3nt: TGTGCCAGTACCCCCGGCCCGCGGATGAACACTGAAGCTTTCTTT
v_gene: TRBV19
d_gene: NA
abundance: NA
j_gene: TRBJ1-1

CDR3aa: CASRPGGQGNQPQHF
CDR3nt: TGTGCCAGTAGACCCGGTGGACAGGGCAATCAGCCCCAGCATTTT
v_gene: TRBV19
d_gene: TRBD1
abundance: NA
j_gene: TRBJ1-5

CDR3aa: CASSQIGTGAETQYF
CDR3nt: TGCGCCAGCAGCCAAATTGGGACAGGGGCAGAGACCCAGTACTTC
v_gene: TRBV4-1
d_gene: TRBD1
abundance: NA
j_gene: TRBJ2-5

CDR3aa: CASSYDLAGGREQYF
CDR3nt: TGTGCCAGCAGCTACGACCTAGCGGGAGGGCGCGAGCAGTACTTC
v_gene: TRBV11-2
d_gene: TRBD2
abundance: NA
j_gene: TRBJ2-7

CDR3aa: CAISEGQINQPQHF
CDR3nt: TGTGCCATCAGTGAGGGACAGATCAATCAGCCCCAGCATTTT
v_gene: TRBV10-3
d_gene: NA
abundance: few
j_gene: TRBJ1-5